Detailed here is one TCR beta chain. Its antigen is currently unknown. Donors had nominal health at sampling but likely had unrecorded immune exposures. The PCR employed 60 Vbeta primers together with 13 Jbeta primers. The repertoire was sequenced with immunoSEQ multiplex PCR; TCRdb's copy has only in-frame clones and lacks some. The sample has 150,000 to 180,000 clones, around 68% seen once. Germline V gene sequence: CDR1 LNHDA, CDR2 SQIVND (reference sequence). The CDR3 sequence is 15 residues long. Trimming took 6 bases from V and 2 from J; bases not matched to a gene: 6. This record comes from a study of cytomegalovirus exposure and HLA in healthy donors. Study-level findings and limits: The likely explanation for a cluster of highly shared sequence variants was sequencing artifact. According to a later analysis, donors in an Asian-associated ancestry cluster reportedly had fewer N-insertions than the roughly 640-donor mean.

What was sequenced was PBMCs. The TCR comes from a man aged 25 to 40 in good health and CMV-seronegative. The chain employs TRBV19 and TRBJ1-5, with 8 positions matching TRBD1. CDR3 coding DNA: TGTGCCAGTAGACCGACAGGGGCCGGCAATCAGCCCCAGCATTTT. Translation gives CASRPTGAGNQPQHF.